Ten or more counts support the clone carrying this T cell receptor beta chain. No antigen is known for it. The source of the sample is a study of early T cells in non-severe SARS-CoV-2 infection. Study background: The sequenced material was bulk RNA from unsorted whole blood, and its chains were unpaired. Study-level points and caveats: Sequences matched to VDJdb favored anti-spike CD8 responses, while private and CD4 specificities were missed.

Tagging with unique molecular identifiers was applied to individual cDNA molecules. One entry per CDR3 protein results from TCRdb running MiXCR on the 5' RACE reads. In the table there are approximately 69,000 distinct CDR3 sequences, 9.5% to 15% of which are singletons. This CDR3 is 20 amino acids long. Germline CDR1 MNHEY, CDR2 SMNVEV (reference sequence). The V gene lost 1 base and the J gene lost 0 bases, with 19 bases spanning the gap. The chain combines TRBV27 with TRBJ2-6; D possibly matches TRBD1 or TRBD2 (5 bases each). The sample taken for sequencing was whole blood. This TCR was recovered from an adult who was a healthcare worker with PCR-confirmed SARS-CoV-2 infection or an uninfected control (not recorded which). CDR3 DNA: TGTGCCAGCAGTTTATGGCCCCCCGGGACGTCGAGCTCTGGGGCCAACGTCCTGACTTTC. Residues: CASSLWPPGTSSSGANVLTF. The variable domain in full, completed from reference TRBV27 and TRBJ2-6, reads EAQVTQNPRYLITVTGKKLTVTCSQNMNHEYMSWYRQDPGLGLRQIYYSMNVEVTDKGDVPEGYKVSRKEKRNFPLILESPSPNQTSLYFCASSLWPPGTSSSGANVLTFGAGSRLTVL.